This T cell receptor (beta chain) was profiled in a study of monozygotic twins with inflammatory bowel disease. The CDR3 runs 17 residues. The germline V gene encodes CDR1 SGHDT and CDR2 YYEEEE. Broader study findings: Patient-to-patient differences in immunosuppressive treatment may have added variability to the repertoires.

Using the 5' RACE reads, TCRdb records one entry per CDR3 protein without DNA. In all, the sample yields nearly 450,000 distinct CDR3 sequences. Comment on this clonotype: Antigen unknown.

The specimen sequenced was blood. The receptor was derived from a human donor with ulcerative colitis or Crohn's disease, or a healthy co-twin of an affected twin (not recorded which). V usage is TRBV5-6 and J usage is TRBJ2-1; TCRdb names TRBD2, which stays unverified in the absence of DNA. The CDR3 sequence is CASSLPVAGAGYNEQFF.